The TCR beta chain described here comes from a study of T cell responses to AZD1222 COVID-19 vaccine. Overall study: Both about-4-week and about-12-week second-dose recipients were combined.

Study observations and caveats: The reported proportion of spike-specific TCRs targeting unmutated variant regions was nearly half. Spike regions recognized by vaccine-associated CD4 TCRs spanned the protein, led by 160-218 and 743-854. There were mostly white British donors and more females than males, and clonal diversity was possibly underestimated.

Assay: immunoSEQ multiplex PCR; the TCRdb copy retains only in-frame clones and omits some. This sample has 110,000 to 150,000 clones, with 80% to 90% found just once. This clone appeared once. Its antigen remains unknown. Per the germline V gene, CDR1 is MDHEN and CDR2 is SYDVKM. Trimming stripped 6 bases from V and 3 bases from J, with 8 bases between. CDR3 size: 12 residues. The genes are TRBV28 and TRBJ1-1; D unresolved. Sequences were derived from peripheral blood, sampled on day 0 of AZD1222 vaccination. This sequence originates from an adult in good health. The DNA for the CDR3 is TGTGCCAGCAGCCTCGCCTACACTGAAGCTTTCTTT. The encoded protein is CASSLAYTEAFF.